The next 30 T cell receptor beta chains were all read from a single sample in a study of CD8 T cells in ankylosing spondylitis. TCRdb re-called the 5' RACE reads through MiXCR, storing one row per CDR3 protein. The sample contains about 340,000 distinct CDR3 sequences, approximately 15% of which appear only once. Material: blood, either unsorted or a sorted T cell fraction (not recorded which). These receptors came from a male donor with ankylosing spondylitis or in good health (not recorded which).

This clonotype showed up just a few times. The gene calls are TRBV7-9 and TRBJ2-2; 14 positions match TRBD2. The CDR3 has 16 residues. Germline CDR1 is SEHNR and CDR2 is FQNEAQ (reference sequence). V lost 5 bases, J lost 6 bases, and 5 bases stayed unmatched. Here the CDR3 reads CASSPPGLAGAGELFF. Here the CDR3 DNA reads TGTGCCAGCAGCCCCCCGGGACTAGCGGGGGCCGGGGAGCTGTTTTTT.

This clonotype has just a few counts. The chain couples TRBV5-6 to TRBJ2-2; 7 nucleotides agree with TRBD2. The CDR3 consists of 16 residues. The germline gives CDR1 SGHDT, CDR2 YYEEEE. Losses at the gene ends were 6 bases for V and 2 bases for J; bases not matched to a gene: 10. The CDR3 nucleotides read TGTGCCAGCAATGGACTGGGCGGGAGAAACACCGGGGAGCTGTTTTTT. Its translation: CASNGLGGRNTGELFF. Full variable domain (remainder filled in from reference TRBV5-6 and TRBJ2-2): DAGVTQSPTHLIKTRGQQVTLRCSPKSGHDTVSWYQQALGQGPQFIFQYYEEEERQRGNFPDRFSGHQFPNYSSELNVNALLLGDSALYLCASNGLGGRNTGELFFGEGSRLTVL.

The J gene is TRBJ2-7, the V gene TRBV12-3 or TRBV12-4; D is undetermined. This CDR3 has 13 residues. The V end lost 2 bases, the J end lost 6 bases, and 11 bases lay between the germline ends. The CDR3 spells CASSLRERAEQYF. The CDR3 DNA sequence: TGTGCCAGCAGTTTAAGGGAACGGGCCGAGCAGTACTTC.

This clonotype occurred a few times. The chain has TRBV10-3 and TRBJ1-1; D call uncertain. With 7 bases removed from V and 0 bases from J, the gap between germline ends came to 15 bases. This CDR3 region has 15 residues. Per germline, CDR1 ENHRY and CDR2 SYGVKD. This CDR3 reads CAIMRALGVNTEAFF. DNA for the CDR3: TGTGCCATCATGCGGGCCCTCGGAGTGAACACTGAAGCTTTCTTT.

This clonotype turned up a few times. This chain links TRBV5-5 with TRBJ1-5; the D gene is possibly TRBD1 (5 bases). V was trimmed by 1 base and J by 1 base, leaving 9 bases between them. The CDR3 extends over 15 amino acids. The V gene's germline CDR1 is SGHKS and CDR2 YYEKEE (reference sequence). Here the CDR3 reads CASSLNAGSNQPQHF. CDR3 DNA: TGTGCCAGCAGCTTGAATGCAGGGAGCAATCAGCCCCAGCATTTT.

The V call is TRBV2, the J call TRBJ2-2; D unclear. The CDR3 covers 11 residues. The germline V gene has CDR1 SNHLY and CDR2 FYNNEI. V dropped 4 bases and J dropped 15 bases, with 12 bases sitting between them. CDR3 nucleotide sequence: TGTGCCAGCAGTGTGGAATTTACGGTGTTTTTT. Amino acids: CASSVEFTVFF.

This rearrangement joins TRBV29-1 to TRBJ2-2; D is unclear. There are 12 residues in the CDR3. Germline V lookup: CDR1 SQVTM, CDR2 ANQGSEA. Between the trimmed V and J ends, which lost 0 bases and 4 bases, there was a span of 3 bases. CDR3 residues: CSVEESTGELFF. In DNA form, the CDR3 reads TGCAGCGTTGAAGAGTCCACCGGGGAGCTGTTTTTT.

This clonotype has just a few counts. V gene TRBV5-1 combines with J gene TRBJ2-5; the match to TRBD1 covers 9 bases. CDR1 SGHRS and CDR2 YFSETQ come from the germline V gene. The CDR3 runs 16 residues. The V gene end was trimmed by 0 bases and the J gene end by 0 bases; junction bases not matched to a gene: 3. As DNA, the CDR3 is TGCGCCAGCAGCTTGGGGGACAGGGCCTACCAAGAGACCCAGTACTTC. Translation: CASSLGDRAYQETQYF.

This clonotype appeared a few times. This chain uses TRBV12-3 or TRBV12-4 with TRBJ1-2, with a weak D call TRBD1 (5 bases). V lost 1 base and J 4 bases, leaving 10 bases between the germline ends. The CDR3 extends over 14 amino acids. CDR3 sequence: CASSLDSRGYGYTF. The CDR3 DNA is TGTGCCAGCAGTTTAGACTCGAGGGGCTATGGCTACACCTTC.

The chain uses TRBV12-3 or TRBV12-4 and TRBJ2-2; D possibly matches TRBD1 or TRBD2 (6 bases each). V lost 5 bases, J lost 3 bases, and 10 bases lay in between. This CDR3 has 14 residues. The CDR3, as DNA: TGTGCCAGCAGTGGGGGCGGGGACACCGGGGAGCTGTTTTTT. It translates to CASSGGGDTGELFF.

The V gene is TRBV6-6, the J gene TRBJ1-1; unclear D gene. This CDR3 is built from 13 residues. Between the trimmed V and J ends, which lost 4 bases and 3 bases, there was a span of 9 bases. Per the germline V gene, CDR1 is MNHNY and CDR2 is SVGAGI (reference sequence). DNA for the CDR3: TGTGCCAGCAGTTTCGACTCGTACACTGAAGCTTTCTTT. It codes for CASSFDSYTEAFF.

The rearrangement uses TRBV2 and TRBJ2-1; D is possibly TRBD1 or TRBD2 (5 bases each). This CDR3 is built from 15 residues. Looked up from germline, CDR1 is SNHLY and CDR2 is FYNNEI. The V and J ends lost 5 bases and 3 bases respectively, with 14 bases between them. CDR3 bases: TGTGCCAGCAGTCGGGACGCACCAGGCTACAATGAGCAGTTCTTC. It translates to CASSRDAPGYNEQFF. The full variable domain, completed using reference TRBV2 and TRBJ2-1, is EPEVTQTPSHQVTQMGQEVILRCVPISNHLYFYWYRQILGQKVEFLVSFYNNEISEKSEIFDDQFSVERPDGSNFTLKIRSTKLEDSAMYFCASSRDAPGYNEQFFGPGTRLTVL.

This clonotype was counted between two and nine times. The J gene is TRBJ1-1, the V gene TRBV5-1; D not resolved. With 2 bases removed from V and 6 bases from J, the gap between germline ends came to 11 bases. The CDR3 extends over 13 amino acids. Germline V gene lookup returns CDR1 SGHRS and CDR2 YFSETQ. DNA for the CDR3: TGCGCCAGCAGCTTAAACATTGGCGCTGAAGCTTTCTTT. Protein product: CASSLNIGAEAFF.

The V and J genes are TRBV4-1 and TRBJ2-1, with D hard to call. V gave up 9 bases and J gave up 6 bases, with 18 bases separating them. Germline V CDR1 and CDR2: MGHRA, YSYEKL. The CDR3 extends over 14 amino acids. This chain's CDR3 is CASSRTRALNEQFF. As DNA, the CDR3 is TGCGCCAGTTCGAGGACGCGAGCCCTCAATGAGCAGTTCTTC.

This clonotype was seen ten or more times. The chain carries TRBV7-8 and TRBJ1-1; D unresolved. From germline, CDR1 is SGHVS and CDR2 FQNEAQ. The ends were cut back, 2 bases at V and 4 bases at J, with 8 bases in the middle. The CDR3 runs 13 residues. The CDR3 sequence: CASSLQLGTEAFF. The CDR3 coding sequence is TGTGCCAGCAGCTTACAGTTGGGCACTGAAGCTTTCTTT.

This chain joins TRBV28 and TRBJ1-1, with D perhaps matching TRBD1 (5 bases). There are 15 residues in the CDR3. V gave up 5 bases and J gave up 2 bases, with 15 bases separating them. From germline, CDR1 is MDHEN and CDR2 SYDVKM. The DNA of the CDR3 is TGTGCCAGCAGTAGCCAGGGTGCGGTCAACACTGAAGCTTTCTTT. It specifies CASSSQGAVNTEAFF.

The CDR3 region has the DNA TGTGCCAGCAGTTTTTGGGAGGACACTGAAGCTTTCTTT. The encoded protein is CASSFWEDTEAFF. This sequence joins TRBV12-3 or TRBV12-4 and TRBJ1-1; D call uncertain. Trimming stripped 3 bases from V and 3 bases from J, with 8 bases between. The CDR3 contains 13 residues.

The rearrangement uses TRBV7-8 and TRBJ2-3; 16 positions agree with TRBD2. CDR3 size: 16 residues. CDR1 SGHVS and CDR2 FQNEAQ come from the germline V gene. V shed 5 bases and J 4 bases; nucleotides not matched to a gene: 3. The CDR3 protein is CASSTGLAGGADTQYF. The CDR3 DNA sequence: TGTGCCAGCAGCACGGGACTAGCGGGAGGGGCAGATACGCAGTATTTT.

The chain has TRBV2 and TRBJ2-7; TRBD2 is a possible D gene (5 bases). This CDR3 contains 15 residues. V lost 7 bases and J lost 0, with 16 bases in between. Germline CDR1 reads SNHLY; CDR2 reads FYNNEI. The CDR3 DNA sequence: TGTGCCAGCACCCCGAGGGCTCCGAGCTCCTACGAGCAGTACTTC. Encoded protein: CASTPRAPSSYEQYF.

The gene calls are TRBV18 and TRBJ2-7; D is perhaps TRBD1 (6 bases). The V end was cut by 4 bases, the J end by 5 bases, with 18 bases between. The CDR3 contains 15 residues. Per germline, CDR1 KGHSH and CDR2 LQKENI. CDR3 DNA: TGTGCCAGCTCACAACTTCCTTACAGGGTCCACGAGCAGTACTTC. Translating gives CASSQLPYRVHEQYF.

This chain links TRBV5-5 with TRBJ2-1; 7 bases agree with TRBD2. V was clipped by 0 bases and J by 8 bases; unmatched bases: 8. CDR1 SGHKS and CDR2 YYEKEE come from the germline V gene (reference sequence). The CDR3 has 15 amino acids. CDR3 region: CASSLGGSGMDEQFF. CDR3 coding DNA: TGTGCCAGCAGCTTGGGAGGGAGCGGGATGGATGAGCAGTTCTTC.

The table lists this clonotype with a few counts. The chain recombines TRBV6-5 with TRBJ2-3, with 9 bases lining up with TRBD2. Germline trimming cut 2 bases from V and 6 bases from J; bases unmatched to any gene: 12. CDR1 is MNHEY and CDR2 is SVGAGI in the germline V gene. CDR3 length: 17 residues. CDR3 coding DNA: TGTGCCAGCAGTTACCAGCCGACTAGCGGAGGGGGGGATACGCAGTATTTT. Translated, it gives CASSYQPTSGGGDTQYF.

This chain joins TRBV5-1 and TRBJ1-4; 8 positions match TRBD1. With 0 bases clipped from V and 8 bases from J, the junction kept 12 bases outside the gene matches. The CDR3 sequence is 17 residues long. Germline V gene data show CDR1 as SGHRS and CDR2 as YFSETQ. The CDR3 sequence is CASSLETGETLGEKLFF. The DNA of the CDR3 is TGCGCCAGCAGCTTGGAGACAGGGGAGACCCTGGGGGAAAAACTGTTTTTT.

The rearrangement links TRBV20-1 to TRBJ2-7, with 10 bases lining up with TRBD2. Trimming cost V 6 bases and J 6 bases; bases outside gene matches: 11. Per the germline V gene, CDR1 is DFQATT and CDR2 is SNEGSKA (reference sequence). The CDR3 consists of 14 residues. The DNA of the CDR3 is TGCAGTGCCCGAGATCTAGCGGGAGCTGGCGAGCAGTACTTC. Translating it yields CSARDLAGAGEQYF.

There are a few counts of this clonotype. This chain joins TRBV20-1 and TRBJ2-4; D is possibly TRBD1 or TRBD2 (6 bases each). The CDR3 spans 15 residues. Germline V CDR1 and CDR2: DFQATT, SNEGSKA (reference sequence). V dropped 6 bases and J dropped 1 base, with 16 bases sitting between them. This chain's CDR3 is CSAGGFYGAKNIQYF. The CDR3 region has the DNA TGCAGTGCAGGGGGGTTCTACGGGGCCAAAAACATTCAGTACTTC.

This clonotype was observed a handful of times. The CDR3 DNA sequence: TGTGCCAGCCGTCCCAGGGATACTCAGCCCCAGCATTTT. Translated, it gives CASRPRDTQPQHF. The chain carries TRBV12-3 or TRBV12-4 and TRBJ1-5, with a tentative D call TRBD1 (5 bases). CDR3 size: 13 residues. V was clipped by 8 bases and J by 6 bases, with 14 bases between them.

J is TRBJ2-7 and V is TRBV4-1; TRBD1 matches at 7 bases. V lost 3 bases and J lost 3; bases outside the gene matches: 8. The CDR3 loop spans 15 amino acids. Germline V gene data show CDR1 as MGHRA and CDR2 as YSYEKL. The CDR3 DNA reads TGCGCCAGCAGCCAGGACCCGACAGGGATCTACGAGCAGTACTTC. This sequence encodes CASSQDPTGIYEQYF.

This clonotype was picked up many times. The chain combines TRBV10-3 with TRBJ2-5, with TRBD1 identical over 9 bases. CDR1 ENHRY and CDR2 SYGVKD come from the germline V gene. V trimming: 10 bases; J trimming: 4 bases; junction bases outside the gene matches: 16. The CDR3 contains 16 residues. In nucleotides, the CDR3 is TGTGCCACCCAACAGCCTAACCCGGACAGGGGAGAGACCCAGTACTTC. It specifies CATQQPNPDRGETQYF.

This rearrangement joins TRBV7-2 to TRBJ2-5; TRBD1 or TRBD2 may be the D gene (5 bases each). The CDR3 length is 15 residues. Trimming pared 5 bases from V and 5 bases from J, leaving 18 bases between. From germline, CDR1 is SGHTA and CDR2 FQGNSA. The CDR3 loop reads CASSLNGQEGETQYF. The CDR3 DNA is TGTGCCAGCAGCCTAAATGGCCAAGAGGGGGAGACCCAGTACTTC.

There are a few counts of this clonotype. V is TRBV12-3 or TRBV12-4 and J is TRBJ1-2; 11 bases fit TRBD1. This CDR3 contains 14 residues. V lost 5 bases and J lost 8; bases outside the gene matches: 7. The CDR3 here is CASSPDRGRSGYTF. For the CDR3, the DNA is TGTGCCAGCAGTCCGGACAGGGGGCGAAGCGGCTACACCTTC.